These 5 T cell receptor beta chains were all obtained from the same sample, sequenced in a study of long-term antiretroviral therapy in people with HIV. Run at survey level, the immunoSEQ assay was version v3.0. TCRdb's copy holds only in-frame clones and misses some; the assay was immunoSEQ multiplex PCR. Of 21,000 or so clones listed, about four fifths are singletons. The specimen was unsorted PBMCs, collected 0.3 years after starting antiretroviral therapy. All receptors derive from a man aged 45 to 65 with HIV.

This clone was detected only a few times. This chain uses TRBV28 with TRBJ2-4; possibly TRBD2 for D (5 bases). The V gene lost 3 bases and the J gene lost 1 base, with 10 bases spanning the gap. Germline-derived CDR1 and CDR2 are MDHEN and SYDVKM. The length of the CDR3 is 15 residues. As DNA, the CDR3 is TGTGCCAGCAGTTTGGAGCGGAGGGCCAAAAACATTCAGTACTTC. Translating it yields CASSLERRAKNIQYF.

The gene calls are TRBV27 and TRBJ1-2, with 11 bases identical to TRBD1. CDR3 length: 15 amino acids. The germline gives CDR1 MNHEY, CDR2 SMNVEV (reference sequence). V was clipped by 4 bases and J by 6 bases; unmatched bases: 7. CDR3 nucleotides: TGTGCCAGCAGTTCTTTTCGGACAGGGGGCGATGGCTACACCTTC. This translates into CASSSFRTGGDGYTF.

The chain links TRBV5-5 to TRBJ2-7; D uncertain. Deletions cut 4 bases from V and 3 bases from J, with 11 bases between. Germline loops: CDR1 SGHKS, CDR2 YYEKEE (reference sequence). The CDR3 spans 13 residues. This CDR3 is CASSPVNFYEQYF. The CDR3 coding sequence is TGTGCCAGCAGCCCCGTAAACTTCTACGAGCAGTACTTC.

The table lists this clone with a count of one. The chain employs TRBV11-2 and TRBJ1-4; D possibly corresponds to TRBD1 (6 bases). The CDR3 has 12 residues. Germline loops: CDR1 SGHAT, CDR2 FQNNGV. V lost 5 bases and J lost 12, with 13 bases in between. The CDR3 spells CASSQQGFQLFF. CDR3 DNA: TGTGCCAGCAGCCAACAGGGCTTTCAACTGTTTTTT.

The chain uses TRBV25-1 and TRBJ2-1; TRBD1 aligns across 8 bases. V gave up 10 bases and J gave up 10 bases; unmatched junction bases: 6. Looked up from germline, CDR1 is MGHDK and CDR2 is SYGVNS. CDR3 size: 11 residues. CDR3 sequence: CATDRGGEQFF. In DNA, the CDR3 is TGTGCCACCGACAGGGGTGGAGAGCAGTTCTTC.